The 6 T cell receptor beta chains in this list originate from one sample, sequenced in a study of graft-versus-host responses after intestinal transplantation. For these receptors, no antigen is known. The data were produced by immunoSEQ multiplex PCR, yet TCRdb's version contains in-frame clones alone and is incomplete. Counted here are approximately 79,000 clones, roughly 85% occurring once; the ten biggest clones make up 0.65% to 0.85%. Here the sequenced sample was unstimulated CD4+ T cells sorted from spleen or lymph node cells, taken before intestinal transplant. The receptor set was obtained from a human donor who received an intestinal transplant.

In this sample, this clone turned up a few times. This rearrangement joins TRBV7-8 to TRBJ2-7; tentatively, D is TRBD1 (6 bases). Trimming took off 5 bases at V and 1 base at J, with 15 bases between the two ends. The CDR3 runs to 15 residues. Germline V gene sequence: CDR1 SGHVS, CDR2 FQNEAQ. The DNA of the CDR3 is TGTGCCAGCAGCCCCTTCCGGGACAAATCCTACGAGCAGTACTTC. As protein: CASSPFRDKSYEQYF.

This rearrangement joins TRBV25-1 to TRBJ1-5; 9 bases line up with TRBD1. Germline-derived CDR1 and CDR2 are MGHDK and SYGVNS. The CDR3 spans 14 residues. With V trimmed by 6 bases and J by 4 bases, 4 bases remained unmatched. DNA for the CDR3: TGTGCCAGCAGGGGACAGGGCCTAAATCAGCCCCAGCATTTT. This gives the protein CASRGQGLNQPQHF. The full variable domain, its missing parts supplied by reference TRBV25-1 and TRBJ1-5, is EADIYQTPRYLVIGTGKKITLECSQTMGHDKMYWYQQDPGMELHLIHYSYGVNSTEKGDLSSESTVSRIRTEHFPLTLESARPSHTSQYLCASRGQGLNQPQHFGDGTRLSIL.

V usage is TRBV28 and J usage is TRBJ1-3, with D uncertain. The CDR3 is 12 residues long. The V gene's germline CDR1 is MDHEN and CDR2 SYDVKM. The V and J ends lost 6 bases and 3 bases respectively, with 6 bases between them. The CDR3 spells CASSQVGNTIYF. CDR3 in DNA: TGTGCCAGCAGCCAGGTTGGAAACACCATATATTTT.

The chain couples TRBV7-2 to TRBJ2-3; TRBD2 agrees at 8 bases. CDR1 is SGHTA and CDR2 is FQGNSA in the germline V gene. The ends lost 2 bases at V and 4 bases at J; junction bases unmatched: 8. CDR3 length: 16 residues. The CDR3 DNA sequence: TGTGCCAGCAGCTTATTCGGATTAGCGGGATCAGATACGCAGTATTTT. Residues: CASSLFGLAGSDTQYF. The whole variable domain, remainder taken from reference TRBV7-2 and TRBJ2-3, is GAGVSQSPSNKVTEKGKDVELRCDPISGHTALYWYRQSLGQGLEFLIYFQGNSAPDKSGLPSDRFSAERTGGSVSTLTIQRTQQEDSAVYLCASSLFGLAGSDTQYFGPGTRLTVL.

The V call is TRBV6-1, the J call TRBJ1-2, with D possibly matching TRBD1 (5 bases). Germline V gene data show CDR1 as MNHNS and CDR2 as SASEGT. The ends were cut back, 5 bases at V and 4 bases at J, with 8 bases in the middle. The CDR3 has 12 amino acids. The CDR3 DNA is TGTGCCAGCAGTTCGCAGGGCTATGGCTACACCTTC. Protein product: CASSSQGYGYTF.

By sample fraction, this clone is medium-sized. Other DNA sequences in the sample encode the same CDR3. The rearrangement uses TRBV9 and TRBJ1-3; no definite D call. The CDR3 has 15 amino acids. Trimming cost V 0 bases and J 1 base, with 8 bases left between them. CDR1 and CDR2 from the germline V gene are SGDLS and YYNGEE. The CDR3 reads CASSVDHSSGNTIYF. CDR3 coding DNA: TGTGCCAGCAGCGTAGACCACAGTTCTGGAAACACCATATATTTT.